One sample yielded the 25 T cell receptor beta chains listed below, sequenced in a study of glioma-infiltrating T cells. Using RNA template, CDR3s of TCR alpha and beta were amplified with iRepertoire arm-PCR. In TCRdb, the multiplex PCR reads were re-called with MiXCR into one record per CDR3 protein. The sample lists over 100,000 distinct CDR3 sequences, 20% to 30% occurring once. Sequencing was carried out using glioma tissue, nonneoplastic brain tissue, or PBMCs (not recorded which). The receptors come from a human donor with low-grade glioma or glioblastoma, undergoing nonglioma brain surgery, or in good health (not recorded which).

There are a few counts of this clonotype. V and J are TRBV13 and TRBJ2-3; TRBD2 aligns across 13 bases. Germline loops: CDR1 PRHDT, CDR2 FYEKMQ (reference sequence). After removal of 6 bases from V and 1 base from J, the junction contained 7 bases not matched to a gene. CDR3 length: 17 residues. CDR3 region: CASSSRLAGGGTDTQYF. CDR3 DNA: TGTGCCAGCAGTTCTCGACTAGCGGGGGGCGGCACAGATACGCAGTATTTT.

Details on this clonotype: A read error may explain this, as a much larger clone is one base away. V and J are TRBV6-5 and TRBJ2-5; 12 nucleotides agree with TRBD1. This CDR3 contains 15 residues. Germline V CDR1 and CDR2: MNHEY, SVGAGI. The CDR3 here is CASRARDRGHETQDF. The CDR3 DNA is TGTGCCAGCAGAGCCCGGGACAGGGGGCACGAGACCCAGGACTTC.

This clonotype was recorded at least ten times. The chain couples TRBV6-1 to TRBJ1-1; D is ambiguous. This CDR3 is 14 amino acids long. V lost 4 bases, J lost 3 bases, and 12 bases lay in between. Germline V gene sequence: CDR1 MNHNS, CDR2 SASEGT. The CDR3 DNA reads TGTGCCAGCAGTGCCCGGGAAACCGACACTGAAGCTTTCTTT. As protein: CASSARETDTEAFF.

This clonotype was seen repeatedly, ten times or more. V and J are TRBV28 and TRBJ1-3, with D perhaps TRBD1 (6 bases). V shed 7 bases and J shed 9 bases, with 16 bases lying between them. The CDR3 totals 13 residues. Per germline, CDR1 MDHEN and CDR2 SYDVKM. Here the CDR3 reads CASTVRGQFTIYF. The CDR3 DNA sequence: TGTGCCAGCACCGTCCGGGGACAATTCACCATATATTTT.

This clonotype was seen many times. The CDR3, as DNA: TGTGCCAGCAGCTTAAATGGACCTGGGAACACTGAAGCTTTCTTT. This gives the protein CASSLNGPGNTEAFF. The chain couples TRBV11-1 to TRBJ1-1; no clear D. There are 15 residues in the CDR3. Germline V CDR1 and CDR2: SGHAT, FQDESV (reference sequence). Trimming stripped 2 bases from V and 1 base from J, with 11 bases between.

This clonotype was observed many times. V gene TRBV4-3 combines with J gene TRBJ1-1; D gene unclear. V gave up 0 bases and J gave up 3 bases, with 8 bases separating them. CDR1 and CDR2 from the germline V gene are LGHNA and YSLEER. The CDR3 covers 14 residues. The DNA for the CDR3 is TGCGCCAGCAGCCAAGAGTACCTTGACACTGAAGCTTTCTTT. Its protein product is CASSQEYLDTEAFF.

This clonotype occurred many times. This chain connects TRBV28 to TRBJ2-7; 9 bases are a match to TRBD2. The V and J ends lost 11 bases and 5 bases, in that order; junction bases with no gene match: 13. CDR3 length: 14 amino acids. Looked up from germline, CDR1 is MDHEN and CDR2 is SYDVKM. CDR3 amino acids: CAAETSGNLHEQYF. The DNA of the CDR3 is TGTGCCGCCGAGACTAGCGGTAATCTCCACGAGCAGTACTTC. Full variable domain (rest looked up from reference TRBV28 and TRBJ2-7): DVKVTQSSRYLVKRTGEKVFLECVQDMDHENMFWYRQDPGLGLRLIYFSYDVKMKEKGDIPEGYSVSREKKERFSLILESASTNQTSMYLCAAETSGNLHEQYFGPGTRLTVT.

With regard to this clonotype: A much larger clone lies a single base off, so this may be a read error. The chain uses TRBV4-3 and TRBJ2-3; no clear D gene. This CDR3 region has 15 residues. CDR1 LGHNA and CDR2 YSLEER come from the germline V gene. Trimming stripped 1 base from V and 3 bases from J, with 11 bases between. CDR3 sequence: CASSQGQRRTDTQYF. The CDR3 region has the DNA TGCGCCAGCAGCCAAGGGCAGAGGCGTACAGATACGCAGTATTTT.

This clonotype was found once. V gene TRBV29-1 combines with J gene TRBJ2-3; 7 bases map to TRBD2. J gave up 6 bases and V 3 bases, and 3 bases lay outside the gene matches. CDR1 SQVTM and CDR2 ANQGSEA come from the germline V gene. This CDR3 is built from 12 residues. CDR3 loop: CSVDTSDDTQYF. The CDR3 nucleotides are TGCAGCGTTGATACTAGCGATGATACGCAGTATTTT.

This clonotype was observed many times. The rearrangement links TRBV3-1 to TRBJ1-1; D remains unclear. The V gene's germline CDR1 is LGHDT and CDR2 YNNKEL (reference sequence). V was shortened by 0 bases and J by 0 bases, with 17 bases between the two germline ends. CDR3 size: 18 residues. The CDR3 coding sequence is TGTGCCAGCAGCCAAGATCCTAAAAGCGGACTTTTGAACACTGAAGCTTTCTTT. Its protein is CASSQDPKSGLLNTEAFF.

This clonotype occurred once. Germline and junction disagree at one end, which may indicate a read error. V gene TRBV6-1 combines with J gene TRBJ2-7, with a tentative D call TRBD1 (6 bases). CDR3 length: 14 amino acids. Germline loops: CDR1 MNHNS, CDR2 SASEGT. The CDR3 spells CDSKRMGRGYEQYF. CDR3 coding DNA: TGTGACAGCAAGAGGATGGGCAGGGGTTACGAGCAGTACTTC.

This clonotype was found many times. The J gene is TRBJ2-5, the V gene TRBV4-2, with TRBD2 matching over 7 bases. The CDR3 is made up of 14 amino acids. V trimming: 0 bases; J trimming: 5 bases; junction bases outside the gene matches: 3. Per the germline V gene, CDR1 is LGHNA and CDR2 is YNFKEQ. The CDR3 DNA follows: TGTGCCAGCAGCCAAGAATTCGGGAGGGAGACCCAGTACTTC. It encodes CASSQEFGRETQYF.

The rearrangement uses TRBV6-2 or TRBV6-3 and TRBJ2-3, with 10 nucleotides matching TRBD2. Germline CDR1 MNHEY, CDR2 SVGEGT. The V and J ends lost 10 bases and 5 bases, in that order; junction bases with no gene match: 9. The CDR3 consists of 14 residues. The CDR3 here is CAISGSGGQDTQYF. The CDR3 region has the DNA TGTGCCATCAGCGGTAGCGGGGGGCAAGATACGCAGTATTTT.

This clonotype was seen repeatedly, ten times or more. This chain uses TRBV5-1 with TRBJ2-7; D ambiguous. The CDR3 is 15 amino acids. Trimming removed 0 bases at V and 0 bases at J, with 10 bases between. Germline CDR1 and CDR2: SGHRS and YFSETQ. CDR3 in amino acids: CASSLEGIPSYEQYF. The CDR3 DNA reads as TGCGCCAGCAGCTTGGAAGGGATCCCCTCCTACGAGCAGTACTTC.

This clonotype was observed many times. The CDR3 DNA sequence: TGTGCCAGCAGTGCAGGACAGGCGTACACTGAAGCTTTCTTT. Translated, it gives CASSAGQAYTEAFF. The V call is TRBV2, the J call TRBJ1-1, with 7 bases that match TRBD1. J gave up 3 bases and V 4 bases, and 5 bases lay outside the gene matches. The CDR3 spans 14 residues. Germline CDR1 SNHLY, CDR2 FYNNEI.

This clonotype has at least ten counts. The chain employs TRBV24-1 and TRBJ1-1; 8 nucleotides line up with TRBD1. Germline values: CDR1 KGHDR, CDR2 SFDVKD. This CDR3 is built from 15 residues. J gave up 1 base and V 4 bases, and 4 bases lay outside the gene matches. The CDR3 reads CATSDFDRGNTEAFF. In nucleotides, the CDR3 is TGTGCCACCAGTGACTTTGACAGGGGGAACACTGAAGCTTTCTTT.

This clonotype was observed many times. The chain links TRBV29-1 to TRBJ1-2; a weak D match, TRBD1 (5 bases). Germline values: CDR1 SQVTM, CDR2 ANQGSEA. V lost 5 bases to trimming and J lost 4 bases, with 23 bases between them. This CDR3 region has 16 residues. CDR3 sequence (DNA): TGCAGCGTTCCGTTAGGGGCGGGAAAGACTGGCTATGGCTACACCTTC. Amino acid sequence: CSVPLGAGKTGYGYTF.

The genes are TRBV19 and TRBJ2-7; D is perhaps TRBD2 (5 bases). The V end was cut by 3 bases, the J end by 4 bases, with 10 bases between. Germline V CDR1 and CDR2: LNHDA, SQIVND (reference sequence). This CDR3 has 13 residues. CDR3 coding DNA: TGTGCCAGTAGTATCCGGGGTCCGTACGAGCAGTACTTC. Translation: CASSIRGPYEQYF.

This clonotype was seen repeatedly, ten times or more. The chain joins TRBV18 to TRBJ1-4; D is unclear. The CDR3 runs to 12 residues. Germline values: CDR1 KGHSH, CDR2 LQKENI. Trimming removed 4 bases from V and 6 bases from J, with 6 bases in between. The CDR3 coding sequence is TGTGCCAGCTCACTGCCGGATGAAAAACTGTTTTTT. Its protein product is CASSLPDEKLFF.

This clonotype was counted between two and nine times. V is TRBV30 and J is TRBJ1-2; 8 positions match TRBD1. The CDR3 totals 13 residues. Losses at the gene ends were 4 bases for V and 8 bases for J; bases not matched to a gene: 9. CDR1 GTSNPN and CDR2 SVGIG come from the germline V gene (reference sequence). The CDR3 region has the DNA TGTGCCTGGAATCCCGGGACAGGTGACGGCTACACCTTC. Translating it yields CAWNPGTGDGYTF.

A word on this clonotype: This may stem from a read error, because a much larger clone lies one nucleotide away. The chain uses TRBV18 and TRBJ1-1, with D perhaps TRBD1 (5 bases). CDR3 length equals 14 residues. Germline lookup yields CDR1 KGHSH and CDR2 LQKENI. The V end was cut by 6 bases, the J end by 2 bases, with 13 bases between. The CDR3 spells CASSRQSINTEAFF. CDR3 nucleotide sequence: TGTGCCAGCTCGCGACAGTCCATAAACACTGAAGCTTTCTTT. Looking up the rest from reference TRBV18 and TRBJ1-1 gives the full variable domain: NAGVMQNPRHLVRRRGQEARLRCSPMKGHSHVYWYRQLPEEGLKFMVYLQKENIIDESGMPKERFSAEFPKEGPSILRIQQVVRGDSAAYFCASSRQSINTEAFFGQGTRLTVV.

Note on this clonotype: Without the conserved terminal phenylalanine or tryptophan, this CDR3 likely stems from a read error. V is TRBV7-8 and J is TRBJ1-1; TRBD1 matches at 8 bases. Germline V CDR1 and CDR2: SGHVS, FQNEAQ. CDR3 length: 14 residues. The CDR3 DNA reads TGTGCCAGCAGCTCACACAGGGGGACCACTGACGCTTTCATT. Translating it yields CASSSHRGTTDAFI.

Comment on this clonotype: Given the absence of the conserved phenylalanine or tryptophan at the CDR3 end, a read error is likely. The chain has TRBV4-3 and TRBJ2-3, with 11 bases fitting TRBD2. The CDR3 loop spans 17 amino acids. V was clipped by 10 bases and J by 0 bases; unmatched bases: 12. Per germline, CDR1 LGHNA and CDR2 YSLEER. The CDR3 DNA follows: TGCGCCACCCACCGGGATGGACTAGCGGGTAGCACAGATACGCAGTATCTT. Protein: CATHRDGLAGSTDTQYL.

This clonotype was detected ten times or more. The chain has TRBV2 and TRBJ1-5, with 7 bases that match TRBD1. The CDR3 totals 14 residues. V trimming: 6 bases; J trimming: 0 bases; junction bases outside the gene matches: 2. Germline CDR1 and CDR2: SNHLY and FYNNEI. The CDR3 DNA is TGTGCCAGCAGGACAGGGCTTAGCAATCAGCCCCAGCATTTT. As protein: CASRTGLSNQPQHF.

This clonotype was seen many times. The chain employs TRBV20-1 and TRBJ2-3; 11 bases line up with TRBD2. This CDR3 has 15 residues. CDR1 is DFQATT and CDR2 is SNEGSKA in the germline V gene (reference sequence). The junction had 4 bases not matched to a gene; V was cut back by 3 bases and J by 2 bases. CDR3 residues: CSARISGRVTDTQYF. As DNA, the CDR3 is TGCAGTGCTAGGATTAGCGGGAGGGTCACAGATACGCAGTATTTT.